The present entry profiles one T cell receptor beta chain with its context. V lost 6 bases to trimming and J lost 2 bases, with 20 bases between them. This CDR3 has 16 residues. Germline CDR1 SGDLS, CDR2 YYNGEE. The data originate from a study of blood T cell repertoires in COVID-19. The authors' processing: Nucleated cell counts were estimated from reference gene primer amplification. Clones were read by immunoSEQ multiplex PCR, and TCRdb kept only the in-frame ones, dropping some. That table is the source of V, J and clone size, and D and trimming were worked out from the DNA. The sample gives hundreds of thousands of clones, 88% of which show up once; more than 3% is in the top ten.

The chain employs TRBV9 and TRBJ1-2; D possibly corresponds to TRBD1 (5 bases). Sequencing was carried out using peripheral blood. The TCR originated in a woman aged 45-60 years with active or convalescent COVID-19. The CDR3 spells CASTQEGSGVNYGYTF. The CDR3 region has the DNA TGTGCCAGCACCCAAGAAGGGTCGGGGGTAAACTATGGCTACACCTTC.